Given below is one T cell receptor (beta chain) in context. Its antigen remains unidentified. No base qualities exist here, and no much larger clone lies one base off it. The sample comes from a study of CD49a tissue-resident CD8 T cells in human skin (dated by TCRdb to the late 2010s). The study in broad terms: The study examined tissue-resident memory CD8+ T cell subsets in human skin defined by CD49a, CD69 and CD103 expression.

The library was obtained by the immunoSEQ multiplex PCR assay. Regarding the original processing steps: How frequently each TCR V beta family was used was compared between the sorted CD8+ T cell populations from blood, dermis and epidermis. The source is immuneACCESS, and TCRdb retained only in-frame sequences with V and J called. Part of the clones is not carried over; for the studies checked, unresolved V genes explain less than half of this, and the remainder is unexplained. V and J calls and clone size follow that table, whereas D and trimming were derived from the DNA. This sample gives 250 or so clones in total; 89% of them show up just once. More than 25% of the sample is held by the ten biggest clonotypes. For about 5 healthy donors, sorted CD8+ T cells taken from blood, dermis and epidermis had their TCR beta CDR3 regions analysed. Both blood and skin samples were provided by each TCR-sequenced donor, and all TCR-sequenced donors were healthy individuals. Sorting was used to isolate CD8+ T cell populations prior to TCR beta sequencing. Skin was separated into dermal and epidermal compartments before T cells were analysed.

Sequencing was performed on CD103+ CD49a- CD8+ T cells sorted from skin epidermis. This clonotype was obtained from a human donor in good health.

For the CDR3, the sequence is CASSLGSSPSEQFF. The bases read TGTGCCAGCAGTTTAGGTTCTAGCCCCAGTGAGCAGTTCTTC. The chain is made from TRBV27 and TRBJ2-1; matching of 5 bases hints at TRBD2 as the D gene. From the cysteine up to the phenylalanine, the CDR3 has a length of 14 residues. The kept DNA is CDR3 alone, 42 bases in frame from the first base. Taken from the germline V gene (reference sequence), the CDR1 and CDR2 loops are MNHEY and SMNVEV. At the junction V is shortened by 2 bases and J by 9 bases, with 14 bases in between.